The T cell receptor beta chain described here comes from a study of T cells after yellow fever vaccination. Template switching by 5'RACE produced TCR cDNA, adding a universal primer site and UMIs. TCRdb re-derived calls from the 5' RACE reads in MiXCR, one entry per CDR3 protein. The sample shows 65,000 to 70,000 distinct CDR3 sequences, around 5% of them seen only once. General observations from the study: The CD4 compartment and the CD8 compartment contained a small share of clonotypes in common. Reappearance after the booster was observed for most primary-vaccination clones (about 97% CD4, almost 90% CD8). Though weaker, the secondary response peaked faster, on day 5 versus 15.

This clonotype has a count of ten or more. The target antigen is unknown. The ends lost 0 bases at V and 5 bases at J; junction bases unmatched: 6. This CDR3 spans 16 amino acids. Germline CDR1 is SGHRS and CDR2 is YFSETQ. This TCR was sampled from a man aged 18 to 29 who received the YFV17D yellow fever vaccine. The chain combines TRBV5-1 with TRBJ2-1; the match to TRBD1 covers 9 bases. Sample: CD4+ T cells sorted from PBMCs, taken around 16 days after the first yellow fever vaccination. The chain's CDR3 is CASSLAGTGRNNEQFF. CDR3 nucleotides: TGCGCCAGCAGCTTGGCCGGGACAGGGCGAAACAATGAGCAGTTCTTC.